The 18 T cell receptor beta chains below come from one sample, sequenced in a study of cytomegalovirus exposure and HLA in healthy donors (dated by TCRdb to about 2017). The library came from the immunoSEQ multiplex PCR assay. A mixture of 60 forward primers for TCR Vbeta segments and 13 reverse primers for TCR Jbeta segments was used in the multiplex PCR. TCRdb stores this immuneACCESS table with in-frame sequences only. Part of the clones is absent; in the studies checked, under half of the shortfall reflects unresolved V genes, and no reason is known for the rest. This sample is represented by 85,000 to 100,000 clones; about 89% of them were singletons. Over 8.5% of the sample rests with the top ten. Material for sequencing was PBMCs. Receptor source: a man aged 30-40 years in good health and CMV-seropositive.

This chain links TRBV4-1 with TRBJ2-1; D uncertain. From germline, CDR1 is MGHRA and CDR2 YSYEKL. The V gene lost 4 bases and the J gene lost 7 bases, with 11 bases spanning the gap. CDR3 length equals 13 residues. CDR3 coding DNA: TGCGCCAGCAGCCCCCAGGCCGTGAATGAGCAGTTCTTC. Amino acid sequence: CASSPQAVNEQFF.

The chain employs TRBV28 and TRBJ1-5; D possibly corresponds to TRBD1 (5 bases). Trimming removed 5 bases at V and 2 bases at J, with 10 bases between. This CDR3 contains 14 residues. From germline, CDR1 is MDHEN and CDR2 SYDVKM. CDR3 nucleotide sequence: TGTGCCAGCAGTCGGGGGGATGGCAATCAGCCCCAGCATTTT. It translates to CASSRGDGNQPQHF.

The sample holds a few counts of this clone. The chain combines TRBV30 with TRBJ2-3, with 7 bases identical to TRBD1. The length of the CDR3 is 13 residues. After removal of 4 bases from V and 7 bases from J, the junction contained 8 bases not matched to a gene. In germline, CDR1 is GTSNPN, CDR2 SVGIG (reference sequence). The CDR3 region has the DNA TGTGCCTGGACTCTCCAACAGGGGAATACGCAGTATTTT. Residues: CAWTLQQGNTQYF. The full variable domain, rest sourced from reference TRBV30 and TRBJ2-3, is SQTIHQWPATLVQPVGSPLSLECTVEGTSNPNLYWYRQAAGRGLQLLFYSVGIGQISSEVPQNLSASRPQDRQFILSSKKLLLSDSGFYLCAWTLQQGNTQYFGPGTRLTVL.

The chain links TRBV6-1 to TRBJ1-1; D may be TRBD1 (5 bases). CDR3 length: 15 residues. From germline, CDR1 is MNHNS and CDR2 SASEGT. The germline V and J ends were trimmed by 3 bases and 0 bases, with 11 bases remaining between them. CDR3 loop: CASSEFRGMNTEAFF. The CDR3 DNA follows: TGTGCCAGCAGTGAGTTTAGGGGCATGAACACTGAAGCTTTCTTT.

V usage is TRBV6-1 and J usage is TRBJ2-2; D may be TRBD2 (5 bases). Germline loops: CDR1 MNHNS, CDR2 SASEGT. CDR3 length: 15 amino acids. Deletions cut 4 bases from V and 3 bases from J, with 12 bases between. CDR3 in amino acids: CASSVLVRDTGELFF. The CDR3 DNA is TGTGCCAGCAGTGTACTAGTTCGTGACACCGGGGAGCTGTTTTTT.

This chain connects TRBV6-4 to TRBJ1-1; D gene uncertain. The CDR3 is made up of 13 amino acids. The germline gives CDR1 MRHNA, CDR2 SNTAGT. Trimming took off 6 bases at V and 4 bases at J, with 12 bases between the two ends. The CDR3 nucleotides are TGTGCCAGCAGCCGAGAATATGGCACTGAAGCTTTCTTT. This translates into CASSREYGTEAFF.

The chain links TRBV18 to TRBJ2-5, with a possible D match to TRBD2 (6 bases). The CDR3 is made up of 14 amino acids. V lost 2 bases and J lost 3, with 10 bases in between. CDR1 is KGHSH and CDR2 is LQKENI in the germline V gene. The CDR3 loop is CASSPVAAEETQYF. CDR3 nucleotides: TGTGCCAGCTCACCAGTAGCGGCAGAAGAGACCCAGTACTTC.

Here the CDR3 reads CASSPSRLAGWADTQYF. The CDR3 region has the DNA TGTGCCAGCTCACCATCTCGGCTAGCGGGATGGGCAGATACGCAGTATTTT. V is TRBV18 and J is TRBJ2-3; 9 bases agree with TRBD2. Germline assignment: CDR1 KGHSH and CDR2 LQKENI. The CDR3 loop spans 17 amino acids. V shed 2 bases, J shed 4 bases, and the junction held 10 bases outside the gene matches.

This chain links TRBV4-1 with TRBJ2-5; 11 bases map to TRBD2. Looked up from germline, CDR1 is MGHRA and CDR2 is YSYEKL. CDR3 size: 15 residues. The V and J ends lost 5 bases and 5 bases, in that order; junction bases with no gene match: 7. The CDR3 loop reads CASSGAGTSGETQYF. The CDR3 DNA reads TGCGCCAGCAGCGGGGCCGGGACTAGCGGCGAGACCCAGTACTTC.

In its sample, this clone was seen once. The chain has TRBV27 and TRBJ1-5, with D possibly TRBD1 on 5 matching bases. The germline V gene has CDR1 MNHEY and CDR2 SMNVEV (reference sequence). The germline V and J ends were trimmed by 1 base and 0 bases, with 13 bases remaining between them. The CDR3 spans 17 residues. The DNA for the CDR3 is TGTGCCAGCAGTTTATTTGGGGCCGAATATAGCAATCAGCCCCAGCATTTT. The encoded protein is CASSLFGAEYSNQPQHF.

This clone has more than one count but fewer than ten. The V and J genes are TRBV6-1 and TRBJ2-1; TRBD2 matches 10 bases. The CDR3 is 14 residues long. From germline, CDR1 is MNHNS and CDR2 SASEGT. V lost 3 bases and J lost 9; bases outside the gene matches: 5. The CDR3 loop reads CASSEASGSSEQFF. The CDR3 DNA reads TGTGCCAGCAGTGAGGCTAGCGGGAGTTCTGAGCAGTTCTTC.

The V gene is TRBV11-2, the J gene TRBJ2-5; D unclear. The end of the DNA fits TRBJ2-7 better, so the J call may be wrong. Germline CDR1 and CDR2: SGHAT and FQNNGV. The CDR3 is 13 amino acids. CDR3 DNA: TGTGCCAGCAGCTTGAGATTTTCCTACGAGCAGTACTTC. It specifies CASSLRFSYEQYF.

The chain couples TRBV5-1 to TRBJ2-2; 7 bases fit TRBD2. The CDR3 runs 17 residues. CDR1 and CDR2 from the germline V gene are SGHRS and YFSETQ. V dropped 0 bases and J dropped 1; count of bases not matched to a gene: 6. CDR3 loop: CASSLEPGTKNTGELFF. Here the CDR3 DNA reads TGCGCCAGCAGCTTGGAACCCGGGACTAAGAACACCGGGGAGCTGTTTTTT.

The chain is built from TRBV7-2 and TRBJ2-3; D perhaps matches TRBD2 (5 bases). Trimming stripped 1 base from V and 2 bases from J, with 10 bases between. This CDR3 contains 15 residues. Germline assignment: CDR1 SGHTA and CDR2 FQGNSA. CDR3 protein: CASSLVRAFTDTQYF. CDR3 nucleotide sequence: TGTGCCAGCAGCTTAGTGCGGGCTTTCACAGATACGCAGTATTTT.

The CDR3 protein is CASSESIVSYPGGAETYEQYF. The CDR3 DNA is TGCGCCAGCAGTGAGTCGATCGTCTCTTACCCCGGGGGGGCGGAAACCTACGAGCAGTACTTC. The rearrangement joins TRBV10-2 to TRBJ2-7; 8 bases fit TRBD2. The CDR3 extends over 21 amino acids. V gave up 0 bases and J gave up 2 bases; unmatched junction bases: 21. Germline V lookup: CDR1 WSHSY, CDR2 SAAADI.

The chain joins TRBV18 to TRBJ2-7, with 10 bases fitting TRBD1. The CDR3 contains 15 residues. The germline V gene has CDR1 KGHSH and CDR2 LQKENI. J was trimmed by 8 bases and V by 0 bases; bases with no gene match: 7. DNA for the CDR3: TGTGCCAGCTCACCACCGGGACAGGGGAGGATGAAGCAGTACTTC. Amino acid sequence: CASSPPGQGRMKQYF.

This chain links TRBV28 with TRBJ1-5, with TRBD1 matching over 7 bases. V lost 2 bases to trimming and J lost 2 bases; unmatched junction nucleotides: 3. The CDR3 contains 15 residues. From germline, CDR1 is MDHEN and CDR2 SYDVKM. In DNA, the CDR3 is TGTGCCAGCAGTTTAAGACAGGGCGGCAATCAGCCCCAGCATTTT. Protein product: CASSLRQGGNQPQHF. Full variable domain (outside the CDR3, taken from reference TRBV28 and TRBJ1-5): DVKVTQSSRYLVKRTGEKVFLECVQDMDHENMFWYRQDPGLGLRLIYFSYDVKMKEKGDIPEGYSVSREKKERFSLILESASTNQTSMYLCASSLRQGGNQPQHFGDGTRLSIL.

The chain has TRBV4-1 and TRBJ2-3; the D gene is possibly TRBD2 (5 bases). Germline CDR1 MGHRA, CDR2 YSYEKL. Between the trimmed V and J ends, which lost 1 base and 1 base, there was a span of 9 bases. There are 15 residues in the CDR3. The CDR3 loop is CASSQGGPGTDTQYF. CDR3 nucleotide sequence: TGCGCCAGCAGCCAAGGCGGGCCAGGCACAGATACGCAGTATTTT.